This TCR beta chain originates from a study of blood T cell repertoires in COVID-19. About the research overall: Samples taken during acute and convalescent COVID-19 were collected in the United States, Italy and Spain. In each case, the material was cDNA or gDNA derived from T cells, B-cell-depleted T cells, or PBMCs.

Recruits, aged roughly 18 to 89 years, lived in about two dozen US areas. Membership in each cohort depended on participant-reported clinical history. V shed 4 bases and J shed 4 bases, with 9 bases lying between them. CDR1 SGHRS and CDR2 YFSETQ come from the germline V gene. The CDR3 loop spans 13 amino acids. Clones were sequenced by immunoSEQ multiplex PCR, and TCRdb holds only the in-frame ones, with some missing. In the table there are roughly 190,000 clones, around four fifths of which are singletons. This clone was counted once. The sample comprised PBMCs or T cells enriched from blood (not recorded which). The rearrangement joins TRBV5-1 to TRBJ2-1, with a weak D call TRBD2 (6 bases). This receptor was taken from a man aged 40-55 years who had recovered from COVID-19. The CDR3 DNA reads as TGCGCCAGCAGCAGGGACTTGTACAATGAGCAGTTCTTC. Translating it yields CASSRDLYNEQFF.